A selection of T cell receptor beta chains follows, all from one sample in a study of T-cell reconstitution after alpha-beta-depleted transplantation in children. TCRdb passed the PCR reads through MiXCR, listing each CDR3 protein once. Here the sample spans approximately 93,000 distinct CDR3 sequences, about 8% being singletons. The sequencing used PBMCs from the stem cell graft donor, collected from the stem cell graft. The receptors derive from a human donor who donated a stem cell graft to a child with congenital amegakaryocytic thrombocytopenia. The CDR3 runs from the conserved cysteine through the conserved F or W. Fields, in order: V gene, J gene, CDR3 protein.

TRBV6-5,TRBJ1-6,CASSWGGGWERNSPLHF
TRBV12-3/TRBV12-4,TRBJ2-2,CASSWVTGELFF
TRBV7-8,TRBJ2-3,CASSLAIGADTQYF
TRBV5-1,TRBJ1-5,CASSPGPQGRSNQPQHF
TRBV24-1,TRBJ2-1,CATSDSGVAYNEQFF
TRBV4-2,TRBJ2-5,CASSQGWREETQYF
TRBV29-1,TRBJ2-7,CSVVVPSTYEQYF
TRBV11-3,TRBJ2-5,CASSFYLSAGVSGPETQYF
TRBV2,TRBJ2-1,CATKSSRGGSYNEQFF
TRBV7-2,TRBJ2-7,CASENGGRRYEQYF
TRBV5-8,TRBJ1-6,CASSLVYLGYSPLHF
TRBV20-1,TRBJ2-2,CSARDPTGMVSGELFF
TRBV28,TRBJ2-3,CASSASRSLTDTQYF
TRBV20-1,TRBJ1-2,CSARDSGLGNYGYTF
TRBV29-1,TRBJ2-1,CSVGVARDSLEFF
TRBV12-3/TRBV12-4,TRBJ1-6,CASSLAGNNSPLHF
TRBV20-1,TRBJ2-1,CSCGGSREQFF
TRBV4-3,TRBJ2-3,CASSQEEREWDTQYF
TRBV12-3/TRBV12-4,TRBJ1-2,CASSAGQRGYTF
TRBV15,TRBJ1-5,CATSREGIGNQPQHF
TRBV7-9,TRBJ2-3,CASSLSTGLTDTQYF
TRBV2,TRBJ2-7,CASSETLSYEQYF
TRBV27,TRBJ2-5,CASSPTSEETQYF
TRBV9,TRBJ2-7,CASNRQGIGEQYF
TRBV20-1,TRBJ1-6,CSAREDGDSPLHF
TRBV20-1,TRBJ2-3,CSAGEGYSTDTQYF
TRBV7-2,TRBJ2-7,CASSFLTGIGYEQYF
TRBV5-1,TRBJ2-7,CASSLSGGWVQYF
TRBV4-3,TRBJ2-3,CASSQGLAGGPADTQYF
TRBV15,TRBJ1-4,CATSREGQGDEKLFF
TRBV29-1,TRBJ1-1,CSVEKQEGNTEAFF
TRBV20-1,TRBJ2-7,CSAREMTGRLEQYF
TRBV5-1,TRBJ1-4,CASSLASTSEKLFF
TRBV20-1,TRBJ2-2,CSARDFRTGGPNTGELFF
TRBV15,TRBJ1-4,CATSRDRGQGFEKLFF
TRBV7-2,TRBJ1-2,CASMRQGGNYGYTF
TRBV5-1,TRBJ2-1,CASSSTGQTYSEQFF